The 8 T cell receptor beta chains below all came from one sample that was sequenced in a study of blood T cell repertoires in COVID-19. Repertoires were generated with immunoSEQ multiplex PCR, while TCRdb's copy carries only in-frame clones and drops some. The sample yields 350,000 to 450,000 clones, around 84% seen once. Sequenced input: peripheral blood. The receptors were sampled from a woman aged 18-29 years with acute or convalescent COVID-19.

This clone has a single count. V and J are TRBV5-6 and TRBJ2-1; 7 nucleotides line up with TRBD2. J was trimmed by 9 bases and V by 7 bases; bases with no gene match: 13. CDR3 length: 14 residues. CDR1 and CDR2 from the germline V gene are SGHDT and YYEEEE. The CDR3 nucleotides read TGTGCCAGCCGGACGGGGCGGGAGTGGGGTGAGCAGTTCTTC. Protein product: CASRTGREWGEQFF.

Comment on this clone: The junction shows a germline mismatch at one end, possibly a read error. The chain employs TRBV11-2 and TRBJ2-3; 12 bases fit TRBD2. From germline, CDR1 is SGHAT and CDR2 FQNNGV. This CDR3 spans 14 amino acids. The CDR3 sequence: CASSPGASGGARRF. Written as DNA, the CDR3 is TGTGCCAGCAGCCCGGGGGCTAGCGGGGGGGCGAGAAGATTT.

This clone was picked up one time. The chain joins TRBV7-9 to TRBJ2-7; 10 bases are a match to TRBD2. The CDR3 consists of 14 residues. CDR1 and CDR2 (germline): SEHNR, FQNEAQ (reference sequence). The ends lost 1 base at V and 3 bases at J; junction bases unmatched: 0. CDR3: CASSLGLAGYEQYF. The CDR3 bases are TGTGCCAGCAGCTTAGGACTAGCGGGCTACGAGCAGTACTTC. Supplemented by reference TRBV7-9 and TRBJ2-7, the full variable domain reads DTGVSQNPRHKITKRGQNVTFRCDPISEHNRLYWYRQTLGQGPEFLTYFQNEAQLEKSRLLSDRFSAERPKGSFSTLEIQRTEQGDSAMYLCASSLGLAGYEQYFGPGTRLTVT.

CDR3 loop: CASSLTAGGSGNTIYF. The CDR3 coding sequence is TGCGCCAGCAGCTTGACCGCAGGAGGGTCTGGAAACACCATATATTTT. This rearrangement joins TRBV5-1 to TRBJ1-3; unclear D gene. The V gene lost 1 base and the J gene lost 1 base, with 12 bases spanning the gap. CDR1 is SGHRS and CDR2 is YFSETQ in the germline V gene. The CDR3 spans 16 residues.

CDR3 coding DNA: TGTGCCAGCCAAGTTGACTCGGGGAACACTGAAGCTTTCTTT. Its protein is CASQVDSGNTEAFF. The chain uses TRBV2 and TRBJ1-1; D is undetermined. Deletions cut 8 bases from V and 1 base from J, with 14 bases between. Germline CDR1 is SNHLY and CDR2 is FYNNEI. This CDR3 region has 14 residues.

This clone occurred once. V usage is TRBV9 and J usage is TRBJ1-4; D may be TRBD1 (5 bases). This CDR3 is built from 14 residues. Trimming cost V 3 bases and J 8 bases, with 14 bases left between them. CDR1 and CDR2 from the germline V gene are SGDLS and YYNGEE. CDR3 sequence: CASSARDGGEKLFF. The CDR3 nucleotides read TGTGCCAGCAGCGCCCGGGACGGAGGGGAAAAACTGTTTTTT.

V and J are TRBV28 and TRBJ2-7, with TRBD2 identical over 13 bases. With 10 bases clipped from V and 2 bases from J, the junction kept 5 bases outside the gene matches. The CDR3 has 14 amino acids. Germline V gives CDR1 MDHEN, CDR2 SYDVKM. CDR3: CATLGTSGAYEQYF. DNA of the CDR3: TGTGCCACCTTAGGGACTAGCGGGGCCTACGAGCAGTACTTC.

The sample holds one count of this clone. The CDR3 sequence is CATSDSPAQGSYNEQFF. CDR3 nucleotides: TGTGCCACCAGTGATTCCCCCGCCCAGGGGTCCTACAATGAGCAGTTCTTC. This chain joins TRBV24-1 and TRBJ2-1; tentatively, D is TRBD1 (6 bases). The germline V and J ends were trimmed by 2 bases and 1 base, with 14 bases remaining between them. Germline CDR1 and CDR2: KGHDR and SFDVKD. The CDR3 has 17 residues.